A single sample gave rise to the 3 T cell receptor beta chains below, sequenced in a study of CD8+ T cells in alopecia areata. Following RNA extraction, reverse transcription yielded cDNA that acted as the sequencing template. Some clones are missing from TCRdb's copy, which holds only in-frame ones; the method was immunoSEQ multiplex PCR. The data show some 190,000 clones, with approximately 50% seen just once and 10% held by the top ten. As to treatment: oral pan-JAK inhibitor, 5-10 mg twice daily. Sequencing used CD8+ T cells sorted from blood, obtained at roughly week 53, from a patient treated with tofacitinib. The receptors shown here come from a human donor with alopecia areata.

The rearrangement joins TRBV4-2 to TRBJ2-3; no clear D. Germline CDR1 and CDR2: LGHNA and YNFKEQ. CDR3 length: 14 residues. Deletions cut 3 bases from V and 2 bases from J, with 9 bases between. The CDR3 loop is CASSHGQNTDTQYF. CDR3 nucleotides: TGTGCCAGCAGCCACGGGCAGAACACAGATACGCAGTATTTT.

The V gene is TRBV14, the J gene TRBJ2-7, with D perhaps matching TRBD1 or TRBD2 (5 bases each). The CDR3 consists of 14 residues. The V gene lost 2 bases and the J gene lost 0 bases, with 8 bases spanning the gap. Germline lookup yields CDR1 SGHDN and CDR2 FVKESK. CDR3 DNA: TGTGCCAGCAGCCAACTGGGGACCTCCTACGAGCAGTACTTC. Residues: CASSQLGTSYEQYF.

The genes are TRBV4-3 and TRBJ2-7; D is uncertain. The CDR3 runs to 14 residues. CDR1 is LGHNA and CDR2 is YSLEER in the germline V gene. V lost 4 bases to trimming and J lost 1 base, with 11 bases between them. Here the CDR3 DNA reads TGCGCCAGCAGCCTTGGTAGGCAGTCCTACGAGCAGTACTTC. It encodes CASSLGRQSYEQYF.